The 16 T cell receptor beta chains reported below all come from one sample, sequenced in a study of OX40 agonist ivuxolimab in advanced cancers. Assay used: immunoSEQ multiplex PCR; TCRdb lists only in-frame clones, some missing. Of more than 80,000 clones in the sample, about 89% were seen once. The starting material was CD4+ or CD8+ T cells sorted from blood, obtained in a trial of the OX40 agonist ivuxolimab. The origin of the receptors is an adult with an advanced solid tumor such as melanoma, head and neck, liver or kidney cancer.

V is TRBV5-1 and J is TRBJ1-1, with 7 bases identical to TRBD1. Germline CDR1 and CDR2: SGHRS and YFSETQ. With 3 bases clipped from V and 2 bases from J, the junction kept 7 bases outside the gene matches. The CDR3 runs 15 residues. CDR3 sequence (DNA): TGCGCCAGCAGCTCCACGGACAGGCCAAACACTGAAGCTTTCTTT. This encodes CASSSTDRPNTEAFF.

The J gene is TRBJ1-2, the V gene TRBV7-9; weak D call: TRBD1 (5 bases). V shed 5 bases and J shed 6 bases, with 19 bases lying between them. The CDR3 is 15 residues long. CDR1 and CDR2 (germline): SEHNR, FQNEAQ (reference sequence). The CDR3 is CASSTSGPLLNGYTF. CDR3 DNA: TGTGCCAGCAGCACATCAGGGCCCCTACTAAATGGCTACACCTTC.

V and J are TRBV7-2 and TRBJ1-2; 7 positions match TRBD1. The CDR3 contains 13 residues. The trim removed 7 bases at V and 4 bases at J, leaving 6 bases unmatched. Germline V gene data show CDR1 as SGHTA and CDR2 as FQGNSA. The CDR3 sequence is CASIPQGTYGYTF. Here the CDR3 DNA reads TGTGCCAGCATCCCACAGGGGACCTATGGCTACACCTTC.

To note about this clone: Its ends do not fully match the called genes, so a read error is possible. The CDR3 loop reads CASSYGSGSRDTQYF. In DNA, the CDR3 is TGTGCCAGCAGTTACGGTAGCGGGAGCAGAGATACGCAGTATTTT. This rearrangement joins TRBV27 to TRBJ2-3; 9 bases align to TRBD2. This CDR3 contains 15 residues. CDR1 and CDR2 from the germline V gene are MNHEY and SMNVEV (reference sequence).

V usage is TRBV27 and J usage is TRBJ2-2, with 9 bases that match TRBD2. With 6 bases clipped from V and 5 bases from J, the junction kept 4 bases outside the gene matches. Germline V gene lookup returns CDR1 MNHEY and CDR2 SMNVEV (reference sequence). This CDR3 is built from 14 residues. The CDR3 coding sequence is TGTGCCAGCAGGGGACTAGCACCTACCGGGGAGCTGTTTTTT. This encodes CASRGLAPTGELFF.

The V and J genes are TRBV30 and TRBJ1-2, with a weak D call TRBD1 (5 bases). The CDR3 spans 15 residues. The V and J ends lost 0 bases and 4 bases respectively, with 15 bases between them. Germline V gene data show CDR1 as GTSNPN and CDR2 as SVGIG (reference sequence). The CDR3 DNA sequence: TGTGCCTGGAGTGTAGGGGAATGGGATTCCTATGGCTACACCTTC. Protein: CAWSVGEWDSYGYTF.

This clone was counted a few times. The CDR3 sequence is CASSHINLGFPEKLFF. The CDR3 nucleotides are TGCGCCAGCAGCCACATTAACCTGGGATTCCCCGAAAAACTGTTTTTT. V gene TRBV4-1 combines with J gene TRBJ1-4; no clear D gene. The CDR3 has 16 residues. V was shortened by 3 bases and J by 8 bases, with 19 bases between the two germline ends. In germline, CDR1 is MGHRA, CDR2 YSYEKL.

The chain combines TRBV7-9 with TRBJ2-5; D is undetermined. Germline lookup yields CDR1 SEHNR and CDR2 FQNEAQ (reference sequence). V shed 1 base and J shed 1 base, with 7 bases lying between them. This CDR3 region has 14 residues. The CDR3 is CASSLGHTQETQYF. CDR3 nucleotide sequence: TGTGCCAGCAGCTTAGGGCATACCCAAGAGACCCAGTACTTC.

This chain uses TRBV4-2 with TRBJ2-5, with 8 bases that match TRBD2. CDR3 size: 17 residues. Germline V CDR1 and CDR2: LGHNA, YNFKEQ. Trimming removed 1 base from V and 3 bases from J; junction bases left unmatched: 10. CDR3 sequence (DNA): TGTGCCAGCAGCCAAGGAAGGGTCGGGAGGGCCGAAGAGACCCAGTACTTC. Its protein is CASSQGRVGRAEETQYF.

This chain uses TRBV5-1 with TRBJ1-1; 11 nucleotides agree with TRBD1. Germline loops: CDR1 SGHRS, CDR2 YFSETQ. V was clipped by 3 bases and J by 3 bases; unmatched bases: 10. This CDR3 comprises 17 residues. This CDR3 reads CASSSGQGAFWYTEAFF. In DNA form, the CDR3 reads TGCGCCAGCAGCTCAGGACAGGGGGCGTTTTGGTACACTGAAGCTTTCTTT.

The chain recombines TRBV5-4 with TRBJ2-3; D might be TRBD2 (5 bases). V dropped 4 bases and J dropped 0 bases, with 15 bases sitting between them. Germline V gene sequence: CDR1 SGHNT, CDR2 YYREEE (reference sequence). The CDR3 is 16 residues long. The CDR3 is CASSEILDFSTDTQYF. CDR3 DNA sequence: TGTGCCAGCAGCGAAATCTTGGACTTTAGCACAGATACGCAGTATTTT.

The chain links TRBV5-4 to TRBJ2-3, with 13 positions matching TRBD2. The trim removed 3 bases at V and 6 bases at J, leaving 4 bases unmatched. Germline values: CDR1 SGHNT, CDR2 YYREEE (reference sequence). The CDR3 covers 15 residues. CDR3 nucleotides: TGTGCCAGCAGCTCCGGACTAGCGGGAGCTGATACGCAGTATTTT. Encoded protein: CASSSGLAGADTQYF.

The chain carries TRBV6-5 and TRBJ1-1; TRBD1 is a possible D gene (5 bases). This CDR3 region has 16 residues. Trimming cost V 2 bases and J 5 bases, with 18 bases left between them. Germline loops: CDR1 MNHEY, CDR2 SVGAGI. The CDR3 DNA reads TGTGCCAGCAGTTACCTATTCCGGCAGGGAGGAACTGAAGCTTTCTTT. Its protein is CASSYLFRQGGTEAFF.

This clone occurred once. The chain joins TRBV5-6 to TRBJ1-1, with D hard to call. This CDR3 comprises 15 residues. Trimming removed 4 bases at V and 0 bases at J, with 13 bases between. Germline values: CDR1 SGHDT, CDR2 YYEEEE. CDR3 coding DNA: TGTGCCAGCAGCCTGGACGTGGGCTTGAACACTGAAGCTTTCTTT. It yields the protein CASSLDVGLNTEAFF.

V and J are TRBV28 and TRBJ1-4; D is uncertain. Germline CDR1 is MDHEN and CDR2 is SYDVKM. V lost 3 bases to trimming and J lost 8 bases, with 19 bases between them. The CDR3 consists of 16 residues. This CDR3 reads CASSLFTHLLDEKLFF. The CDR3 bases are TGTGCCAGCAGTTTGTTTACGCACCTTCTGGACGAAAAACTGTTTTTT.

V gene TRBV14 combines with J gene TRBJ2-7; D ambiguous. V lost 3 bases and J 1 base, leaving 16 bases between the germline ends. Germline V CDR1 and CDR2: SGHDN, FVKESK. This CDR3 is 16 amino acids long. As DNA, the CDR3 is TGTGCCAGCAGCCATTACGCCCACTCCGGTTCCTACGAGCAGTACTTC. It encodes CASSHYAHSGSYEQYF.